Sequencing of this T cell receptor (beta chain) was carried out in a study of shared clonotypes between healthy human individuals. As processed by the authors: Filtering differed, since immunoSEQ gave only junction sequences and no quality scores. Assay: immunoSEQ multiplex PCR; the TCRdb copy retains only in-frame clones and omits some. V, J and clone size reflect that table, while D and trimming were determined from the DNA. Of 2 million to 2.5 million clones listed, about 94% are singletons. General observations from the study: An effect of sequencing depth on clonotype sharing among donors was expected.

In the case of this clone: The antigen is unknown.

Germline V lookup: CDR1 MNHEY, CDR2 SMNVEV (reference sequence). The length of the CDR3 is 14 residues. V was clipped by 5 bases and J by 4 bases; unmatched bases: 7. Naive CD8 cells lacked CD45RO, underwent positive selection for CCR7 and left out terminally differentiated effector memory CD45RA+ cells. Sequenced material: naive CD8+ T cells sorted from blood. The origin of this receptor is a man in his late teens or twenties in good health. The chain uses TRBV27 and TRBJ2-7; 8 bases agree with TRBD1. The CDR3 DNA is TGTGCCAGCAGTATTACAGGGGGGAAGTACGAGCAGTACTTC. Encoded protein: CASSITGGKYEQYF.